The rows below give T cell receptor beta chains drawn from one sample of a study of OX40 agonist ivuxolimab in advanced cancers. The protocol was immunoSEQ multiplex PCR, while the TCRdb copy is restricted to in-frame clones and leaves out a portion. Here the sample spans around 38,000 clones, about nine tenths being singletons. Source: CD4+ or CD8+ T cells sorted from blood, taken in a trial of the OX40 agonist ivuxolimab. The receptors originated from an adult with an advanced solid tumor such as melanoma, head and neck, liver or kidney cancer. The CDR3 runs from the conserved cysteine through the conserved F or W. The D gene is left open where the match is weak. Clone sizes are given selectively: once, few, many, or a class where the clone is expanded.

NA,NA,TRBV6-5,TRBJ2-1,TGTGCCAGCAGTTACTCTAGCTCCTACAATGAGCAGTTCTTC,CASSYSSSYNEQFF
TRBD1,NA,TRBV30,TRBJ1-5,TGTGCCTGGAGTGAGGGCAGGGGGCAACAGCCCCAGCATTTT,CAWSEGRGQQPQHF
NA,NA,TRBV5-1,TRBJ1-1,TGCGCCAGCAGCTTGAGTACCGGGCCTACGGAAGCTTTCTTT,CASSLSTGPTEAFF
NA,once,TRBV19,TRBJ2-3,TGTGCCAGTAGTCCCTTGGCACAGGGGAGGACAGATACGCAGTATTTT,CASSPLAQGRTDTQYF
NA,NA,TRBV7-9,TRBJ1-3,TGTGCCAGCAGCTTCGGACCCGGGGGGGGAATATATTTT,CASSFGPGGGIYF
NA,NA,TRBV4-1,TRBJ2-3,TGCGCCAGCAGCCAAACCGGGATAAGGACAGATACGCAGTATTTT,CASSQTGIRTDTQYF
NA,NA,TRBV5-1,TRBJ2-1,TGCGCCAGCAGCTTGGCCATAGTGAGAGATCTCTCCTACAATGAGCAGTTCTTC,CASSLAIVRDLSYNEQFF
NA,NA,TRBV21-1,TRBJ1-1,TGTGCCAGCAGCTCGCCGGACAGGGCTGGGGGGACTGAAGCTTTCTTT,CASSSPDRAGGTEAFF
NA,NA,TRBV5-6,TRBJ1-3,TGTGCCAGCAGCCTATCCTCAACCATATATTTT,CASSLSSTIYF
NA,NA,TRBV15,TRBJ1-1,TGTGCCACCAGCAGATCCGGGCAGGGTACTGAAGCTTTCTTT,CATSRSGQGTEAFF
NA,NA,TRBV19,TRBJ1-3,TGTGCCAGTAGTTTCGGGGGACAATCCTTTTCTGGAAACACCATATATTTT,CASSFGGQSFSGNTIYF
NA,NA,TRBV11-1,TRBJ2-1,TGTGCCAGCAGCTTAGACTGGCCCTACAATGAGCAGTTCTTC,CASSLDWPYNEQFF
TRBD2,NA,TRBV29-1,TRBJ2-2,TGCAGCGTTGCCCCCGGCCTAGCGGGATACACCGGGGAGCTGTTTTTT,CSVAPGLAGYTGELFF
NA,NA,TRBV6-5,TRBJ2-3,TGTGCCAGCAGCCTCCGGGATGACGACCCAGATACGCAGTATTTT,CASSLRDDDPDTQYF
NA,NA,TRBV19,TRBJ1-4,TGTGCCAGTAGTTTCCGACAGACAACTAATGAAAAACTGTTTTTT,CASSFRQTTNEKLFF
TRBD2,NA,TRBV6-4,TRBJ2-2,TGTGCCAGCAGTCCCACTAGCGGGAGTGGGGCCGGGGAGCTGTTTTTT,CASSPTSGSGAGELFF
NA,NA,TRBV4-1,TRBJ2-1,TGCGCCAGCAGCCAGGGAGCGGCCTTCTACAATGAGCAGTTCTTC,CASSQGAAFYNEQFF
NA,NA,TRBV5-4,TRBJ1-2,TGTGCCAGCAGCCAAGAGGATGGGGGCGACTATGGCTACACCTTC,CASSQEDGGDYGYTF
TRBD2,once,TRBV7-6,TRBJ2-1,TGTGCCAGCAGCGCAGAGGGACTAGCCTACAATGAGCAGTTCTTC,CASSAEGLAYNEQFF
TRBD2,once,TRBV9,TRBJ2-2,TGTGCCAGCAGCGAGGACGGGACTAGCGGGAGGGGCACCGGGGAGCTGTTTTTT,CASSEDGTSGRGTGELFF
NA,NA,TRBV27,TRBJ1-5,TGTGCCAGCAGCACCTCCTGGCCCGTCCTCAATCAGCCCCAGCATTTT,CASSTSWPVLNQPQHF
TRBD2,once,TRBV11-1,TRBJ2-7,TGTGCCAGCAGCCCCGGGACTAGGGCCTCCTACGAGCAGTACTTC,CASSPGTRASYEQYF
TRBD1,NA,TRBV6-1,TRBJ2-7,TGTGCCAGCAGTGAATGGTATCGCGGGACAGGGGTCGAGAGCGAGCAGTACTTC,CASSEWYRGTGVESEQYF
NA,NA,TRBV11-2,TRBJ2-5,TGTGCCAGCAGCTTATTTCCTACTGCATGGAAAGAGACCCAGTACTTC,CASSLFPTAWKETQYF
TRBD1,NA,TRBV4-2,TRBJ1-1,TGTGCCAGCAGCTATAACCGAGGGAGGGGGCTGAACACTGAAGCTTTCTTT,CASSYNRGRGLNTEAFF
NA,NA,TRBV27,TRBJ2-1,TGTGCCACCATGGAACTGTCAGACAATGAGCAGTTCTTC,CATMELSDNEQFF
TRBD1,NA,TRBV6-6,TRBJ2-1,TGTGCCAGCAGTTACGGTGACAGGGGCCTAAATGAGCAGTTCTTC,CASSYGDRGLNEQFF
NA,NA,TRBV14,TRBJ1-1,TGTGCCAGCAGCCAAGGAGGGGCAACTGAAGCTTTCTTT,CASSQGGATEAFF
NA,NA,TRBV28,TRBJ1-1,TGTGCCAGCAGGGGGCTATTGAACACTGAAGCTTTCTTT,CASRGLLNTEAFF
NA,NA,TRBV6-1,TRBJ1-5,TGTGCCAGCAGTGAAGGGGGCAGACATAGCAATCAGCCCCAGCATTTT,CASSEGGRHSNQPQHF
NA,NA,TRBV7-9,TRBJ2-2,TGTGCCAGCAGCTCCCGTCGGAGCACCGGGGAGCTGTTTTTT,CASSSRRSTGELFF
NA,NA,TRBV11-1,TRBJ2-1,TGTGCCTGTAGCCGGGGGAACAATGAGCAGTTCTTC,CACSRGNNEQFF
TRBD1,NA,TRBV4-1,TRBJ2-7,TGCGCCAGCAGTCCGGGACAGGGGGCCTACGAGCAGTACTTC,CASSPGQGAYEQYF
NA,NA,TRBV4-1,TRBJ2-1,TGCGCCAGCAGCGAGGACCCGAATGAGCAGTTCTTC,CASSEDPNEQFF
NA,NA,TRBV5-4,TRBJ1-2,TGTGCCAGCAGCTTCAAGGGGATGCTGACTAACTATGGCTACACCTTC,CASSFKGMLTNYGYTF
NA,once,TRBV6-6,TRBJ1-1,TGTGCCAGCAGTTATGGAGAGGTCGGGACTGAAGCTTTCTTT,CASSYGEVGTEAFF
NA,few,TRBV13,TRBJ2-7,TGTGCCAGCAGCTTAGGGGGCAGCTACGAGCAGTACTTC,CASSLGGSYEQYF
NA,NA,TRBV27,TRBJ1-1,TGTGCCAGCAGTTCGGACCTCACTGAAGCTTTCTTT,CASSSDLTEAFF
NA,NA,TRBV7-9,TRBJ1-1,TGTGCCAGCAGCTTACGGACGGTGAACACTGAAGCTTTCTTT,CASSLRTVNTEAFF
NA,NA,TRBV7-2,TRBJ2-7,TGTGCCAGCAGCCGACGACAAGGACCGTCCTACGAGCAGTACTTC,CASSRRQGPSYEQYF
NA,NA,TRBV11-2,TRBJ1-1,TGTGCCAGCAGCTTAGGCCTAAACACTGAAGCTTTCTTT,CASSLGLNTEAFF
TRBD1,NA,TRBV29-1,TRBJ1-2,TGCAGCGCATGGACAGGCGACTCTTCTAACTATGGCTACACCTTC,CSAWTGDSSNYGYTF
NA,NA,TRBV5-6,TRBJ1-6,TGTGCCAGCAGCGGCGGTCAGTATAATTCACCCCTCCACTTT,CASSGGQYNSPLHF
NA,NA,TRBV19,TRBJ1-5,TGTGCCAGTAGTATCCTACTGCATAGCAATCAGCCCCAGCATTTT,CASSILLHSNQPQHF
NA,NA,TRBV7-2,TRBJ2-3,TGTGCCAGCAGCTTAGGATGGGATACGCAGTATTTT,CASSLGWDTQYF